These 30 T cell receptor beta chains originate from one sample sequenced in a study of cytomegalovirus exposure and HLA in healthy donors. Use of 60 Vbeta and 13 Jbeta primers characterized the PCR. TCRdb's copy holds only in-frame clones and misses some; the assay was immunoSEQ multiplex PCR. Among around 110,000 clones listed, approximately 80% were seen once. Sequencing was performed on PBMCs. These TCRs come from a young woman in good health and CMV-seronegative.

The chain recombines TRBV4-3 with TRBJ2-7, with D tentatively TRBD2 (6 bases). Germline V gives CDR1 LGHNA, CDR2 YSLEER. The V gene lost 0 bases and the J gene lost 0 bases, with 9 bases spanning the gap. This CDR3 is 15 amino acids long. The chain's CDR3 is CASSQDWGDSYEQYF. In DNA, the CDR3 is TGCGCCAGCAGCCAAGATTGGGGGGACTCCTACGAGCAGTACTTC.

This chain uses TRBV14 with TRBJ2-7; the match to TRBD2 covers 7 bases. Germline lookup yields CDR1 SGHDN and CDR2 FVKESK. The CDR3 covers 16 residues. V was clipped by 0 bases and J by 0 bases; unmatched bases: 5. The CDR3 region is CASSQDRGRGSYEQYF. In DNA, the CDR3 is TGTGCCAGCAGCCAAGATCGGGGGAGGGGCTCCTACGAGCAGTACTTC.

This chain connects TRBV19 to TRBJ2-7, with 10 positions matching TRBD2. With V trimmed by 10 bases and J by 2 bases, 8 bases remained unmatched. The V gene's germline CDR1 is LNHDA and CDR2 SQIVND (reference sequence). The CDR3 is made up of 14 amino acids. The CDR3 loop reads CATSGTSATYEQYF. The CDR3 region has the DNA TGTGCCACCTCTGGGACTAGCGCAACCTACGAGCAGTACTTC.

The CDR3 nucleotides read TGCAGCGTTGGACAGGGAATCGGAGAGACCCAGTACTTC. The encoded protein is CSVGQGIGETQYF. The chain recombines TRBV29-1 with TRBJ2-5; TRBD1 agrees at 7 bases. Trimming took 4 bases from V and 4 from J; bases not matched to a gene: 6. Germline assignment: CDR1 SQVTM and CDR2 ANQGSEA. This CDR3 spans 13 amino acids.

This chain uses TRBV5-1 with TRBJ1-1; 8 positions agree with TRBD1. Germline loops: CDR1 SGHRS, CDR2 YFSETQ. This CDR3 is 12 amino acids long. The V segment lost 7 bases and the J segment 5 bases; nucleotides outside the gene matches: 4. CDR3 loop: CASGTGRTEAFF. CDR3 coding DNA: TGCGCCAGCGGGACAGGAAGGACTGAAGCTTTCTTT. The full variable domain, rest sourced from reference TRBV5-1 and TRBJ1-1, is KAGVTQTPRYLIKTRGQQVTLSCSPISGHRSVSWYQQTPGQGLQFLFEYFSETQRNKGNFPGRFSGRQFSNSRSEMNVSTLELGDSALYLCASGTGRTEAFFGQGTRLTVV.

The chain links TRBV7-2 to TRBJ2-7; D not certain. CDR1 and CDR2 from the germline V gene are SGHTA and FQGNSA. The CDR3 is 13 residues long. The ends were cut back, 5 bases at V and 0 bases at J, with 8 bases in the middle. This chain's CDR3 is CASSRSGSYEQYF. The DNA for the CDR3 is TGTGCCAGCAGCCGCTCGGGCTCCTACGAGCAGTACTTC.

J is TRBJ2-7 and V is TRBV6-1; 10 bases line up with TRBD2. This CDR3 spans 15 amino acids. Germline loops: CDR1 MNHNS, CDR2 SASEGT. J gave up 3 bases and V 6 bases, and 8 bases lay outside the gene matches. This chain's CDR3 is CASRRKREGNYEQYF. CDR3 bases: TGTGCCAGCAGGAGAAAGCGGGAGGGAAACTACGAGCAGTACTTC.

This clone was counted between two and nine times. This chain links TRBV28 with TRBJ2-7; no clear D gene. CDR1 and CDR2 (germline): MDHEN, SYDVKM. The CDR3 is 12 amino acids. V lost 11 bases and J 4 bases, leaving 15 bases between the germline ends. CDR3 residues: CASLRGSYEQYF. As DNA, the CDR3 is TGTGCCTCTCTCCGAGGTTCGTACGAGCAGTACTTC.

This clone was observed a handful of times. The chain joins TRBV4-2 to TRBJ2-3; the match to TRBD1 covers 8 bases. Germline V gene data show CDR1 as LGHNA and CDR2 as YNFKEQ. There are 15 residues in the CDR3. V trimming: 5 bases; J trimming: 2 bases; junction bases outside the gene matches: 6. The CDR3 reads CASSERQGITDTQYF. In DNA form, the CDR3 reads TGTGCCAGCAGCGAACGACAGGGGATCACAGATACGCAGTATTTT.

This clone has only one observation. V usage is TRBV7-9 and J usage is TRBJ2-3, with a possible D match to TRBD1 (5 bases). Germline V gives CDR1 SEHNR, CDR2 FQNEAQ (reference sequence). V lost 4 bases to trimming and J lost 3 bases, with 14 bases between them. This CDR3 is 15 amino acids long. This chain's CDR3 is CASSSLRGLTDTQYF. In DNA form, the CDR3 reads TGTGCCAGCAGCTCGCTTAGGGGATTAACAGATACGCAGTATTTT.

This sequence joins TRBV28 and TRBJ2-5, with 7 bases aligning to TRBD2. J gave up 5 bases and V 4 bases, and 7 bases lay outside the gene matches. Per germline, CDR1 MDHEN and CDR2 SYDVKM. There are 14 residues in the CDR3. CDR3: CASSSLLAVETQYF. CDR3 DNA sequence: TGTGCCAGCAGTTCCCTGCTAGCGGTTGAGACCCAGTACTTC.

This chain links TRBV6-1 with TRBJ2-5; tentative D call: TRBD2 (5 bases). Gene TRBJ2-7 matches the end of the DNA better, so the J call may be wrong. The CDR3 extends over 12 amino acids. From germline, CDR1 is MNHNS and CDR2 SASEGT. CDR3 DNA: TGTGCCAGCATCAGCGGTCGCTACGAGCAGTACTTC. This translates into CASISGRYEQYF.

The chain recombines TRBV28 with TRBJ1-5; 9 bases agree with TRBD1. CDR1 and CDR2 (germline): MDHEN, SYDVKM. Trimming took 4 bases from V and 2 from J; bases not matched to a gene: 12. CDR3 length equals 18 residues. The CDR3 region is CASSSLGQGHSGNQPQHF. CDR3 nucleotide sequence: TGTGCCAGCAGTTCCCTAGGACAGGGGCATAGTGGCAATCAGCCCCAGCATTTT. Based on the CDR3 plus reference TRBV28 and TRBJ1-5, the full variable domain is DVKVTQSSRYLVKRTGEKVFLECVQDMDHENMFWYRQDPGLGLRLIYFSYDVKMKEKGDIPEGYSVSREKKERFSLILESASTNQTSMYLCASSSLGQGHSGNQPQHFGDGTRLSIL.

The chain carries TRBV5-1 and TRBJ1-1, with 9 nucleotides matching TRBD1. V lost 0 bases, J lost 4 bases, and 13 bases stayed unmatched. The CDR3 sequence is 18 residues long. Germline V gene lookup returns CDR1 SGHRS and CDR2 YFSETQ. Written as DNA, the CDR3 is TGCGCCAGCAGCTTGGAGGGGCCCGGGACAGGGTGGATCACTGAAGCTTTCTTT. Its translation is CASSLEGPGTGWITEAFF. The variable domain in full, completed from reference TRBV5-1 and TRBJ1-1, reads KAGVTQTPRYLIKTRGQQVTLSCSPISGHRSVSWYQQTPGQGLQFLFEYFSETQRNKGNFPGRFSGRQFSNSRSEMNVSTLELGDSALYLCASSLEGPGTGWITEAFFGQGTRLTVV.

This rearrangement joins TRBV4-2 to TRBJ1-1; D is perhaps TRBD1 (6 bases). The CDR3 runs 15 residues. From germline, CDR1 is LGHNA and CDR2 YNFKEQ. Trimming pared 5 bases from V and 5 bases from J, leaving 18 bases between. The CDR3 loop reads CASSETGWDGTEAFF. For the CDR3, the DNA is TGTGCCAGCAGCGAAACAGGGTGGGATGGGACTGAAGCTTTCTTT.

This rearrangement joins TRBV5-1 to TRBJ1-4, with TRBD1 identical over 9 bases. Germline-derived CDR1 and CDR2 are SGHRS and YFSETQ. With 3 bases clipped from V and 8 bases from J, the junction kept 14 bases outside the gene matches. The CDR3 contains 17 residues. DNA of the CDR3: TGCGCCAGCAGCTGGGGGGACAGGGACCGCTTTAGGGAAAAACTGTTTTTT. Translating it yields CASSWGDRDRFREKLFF.

This CDR3 reads CASSPGQGVDEQYF. CDR3 sequence (DNA): TGCGCCAGCAGCCCGGGACAGGGTGTCGACGAGCAGTACTTC. The chain employs TRBV5-1 and TRBJ2-7, with 9 positions matching TRBD1. V lost 4 bases and J lost 5; bases outside the gene matches: 7. The CDR3 covers 14 residues. CDR1 is SGHRS and CDR2 is YFSETQ in the germline V gene.

This CDR3 is CASSPGQGGSREQFF. The CDR3, as DNA: TGTGCCAGCAGCCCCGGACAGGGGGGTTCCCGTGAGCAGTTCTTC. This chain uses TRBV5-4 with TRBJ2-1; TRBD1 matches at 10 bases. The V segment lost 4 bases and the J segment 9 bases; nucleotides outside the gene matches: 10. The CDR3 spans 15 residues. Germline CDR1 and CDR2: SGHNT and YYREEE (reference sequence).

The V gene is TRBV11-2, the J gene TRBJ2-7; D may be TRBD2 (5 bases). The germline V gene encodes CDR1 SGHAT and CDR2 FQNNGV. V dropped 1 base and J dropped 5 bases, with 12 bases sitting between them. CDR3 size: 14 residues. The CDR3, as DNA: TGTGCCAGCAGCTTAGCCAGACTAATGAACGAGCAGTACTTC. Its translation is CASSLARLMNEQYF.

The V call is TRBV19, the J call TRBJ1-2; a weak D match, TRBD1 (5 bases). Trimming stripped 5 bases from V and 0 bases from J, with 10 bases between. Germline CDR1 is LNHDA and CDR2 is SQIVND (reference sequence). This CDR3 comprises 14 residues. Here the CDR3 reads CASSPETANYGYTF. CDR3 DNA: TGTGCCAGTAGTCCCGAGACAGCTAACTATGGCTACACCTTC.

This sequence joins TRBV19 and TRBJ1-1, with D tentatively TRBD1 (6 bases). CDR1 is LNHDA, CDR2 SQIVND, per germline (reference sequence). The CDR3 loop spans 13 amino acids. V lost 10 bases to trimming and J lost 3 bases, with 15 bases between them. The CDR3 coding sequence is TGTGCCACCGCGAAACAGGGCCACACTGAAGCTTTCTTT. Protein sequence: CATAKQGHTEAFF.

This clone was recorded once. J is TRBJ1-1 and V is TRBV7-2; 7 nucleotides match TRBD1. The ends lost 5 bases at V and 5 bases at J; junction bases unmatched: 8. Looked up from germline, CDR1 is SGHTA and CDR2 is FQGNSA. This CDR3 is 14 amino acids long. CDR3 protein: CASSGRGGPTEAFF. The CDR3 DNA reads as TGTGCCAGCAGCGGACGAGGGGGCCCTACTGAAGCTTTCTTT.

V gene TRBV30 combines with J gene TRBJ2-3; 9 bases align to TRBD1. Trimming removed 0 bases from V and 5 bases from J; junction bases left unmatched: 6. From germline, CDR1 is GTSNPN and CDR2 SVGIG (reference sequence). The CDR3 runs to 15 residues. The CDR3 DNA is TGTGCCTGGAGTGTACCACAGGGGGCAAAAGATACGCAGTATTTT. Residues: CAWSVPQGAKDTQYF.

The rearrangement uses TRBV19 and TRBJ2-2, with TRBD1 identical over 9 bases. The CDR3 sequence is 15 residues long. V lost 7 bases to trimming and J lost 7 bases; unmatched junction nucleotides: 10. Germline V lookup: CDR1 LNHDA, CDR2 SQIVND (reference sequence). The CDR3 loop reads CASNLNRGLNGELFF. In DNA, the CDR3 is TGTGCCAGTAACCTAAACAGGGGGCTAAACGGGGAGCTGTTTTTT.

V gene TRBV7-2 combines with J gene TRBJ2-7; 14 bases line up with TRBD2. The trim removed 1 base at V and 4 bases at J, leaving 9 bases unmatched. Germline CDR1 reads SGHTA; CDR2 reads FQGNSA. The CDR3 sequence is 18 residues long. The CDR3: CASSLVGTSGGSMYEQYF. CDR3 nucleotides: TGTGCCAGCAGCTTAGTAGGGACTAGCGGGGGTTCCATGTACGAGCAGTACTTC.

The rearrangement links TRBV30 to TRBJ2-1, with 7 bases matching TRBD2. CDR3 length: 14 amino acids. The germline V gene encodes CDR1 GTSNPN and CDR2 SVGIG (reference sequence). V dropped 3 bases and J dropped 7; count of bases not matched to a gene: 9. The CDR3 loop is CAWSWGEGLNEQFF. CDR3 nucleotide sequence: TGTGCCTGGAGCTGGGGGGAGGGCCTTAATGAGCAGTTCTTC.

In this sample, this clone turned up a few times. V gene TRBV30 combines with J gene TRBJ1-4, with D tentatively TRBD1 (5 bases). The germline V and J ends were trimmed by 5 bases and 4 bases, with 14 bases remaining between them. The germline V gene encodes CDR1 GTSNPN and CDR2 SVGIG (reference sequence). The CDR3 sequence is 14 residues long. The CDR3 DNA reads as TGTGCCTGGGATCGAACAGGAGTTAATGAAAAACTGTTTTTT. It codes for CAWDRTGVNEKLFF.

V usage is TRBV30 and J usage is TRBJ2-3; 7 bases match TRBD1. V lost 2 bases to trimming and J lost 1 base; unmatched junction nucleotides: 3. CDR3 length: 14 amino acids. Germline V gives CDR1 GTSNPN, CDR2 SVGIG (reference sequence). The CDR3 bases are TGTGCCTGGAGTTCCCAGGGGGGCACAGATACGCAGTATTTT. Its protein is CAWSSQGGTDTQYF.

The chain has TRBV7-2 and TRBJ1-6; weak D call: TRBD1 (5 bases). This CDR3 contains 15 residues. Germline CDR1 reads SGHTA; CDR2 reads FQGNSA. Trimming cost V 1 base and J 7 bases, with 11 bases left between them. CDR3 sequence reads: CASSLGGTANSPLHF. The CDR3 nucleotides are TGTGCCAGCAGCTTAGGCGGGACGGCAAATTCACCCCTCCACTTT.

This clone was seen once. DNA of the CDR3: TGTGCCAGTACCCCCGAGAAGGGACAATCTAACTATGGCTACACCTTC. Translation gives CASTPEKGQSNYGYTF. The chain has TRBV19 and TRBJ1-2; D is possibly TRBD1 (6 bases). CDR1 LNHDA and CDR2 SQIVND come from the germline V gene (reference sequence). This CDR3 has 16 residues. Trimming took off 7 bases at V and 0 bases at J, with 18 bases between the two ends.